This T cell receptor beta chain came from a study of T cell repertoires in cytomegalovirus infection. On the study more broadly: Public TCR beta signatures indicated both CMV infection and matching HLA type.

Study-wide points: Predominance within the ex vivo response was attributable to HLA-C-restricted CMV-specific TCR beta clonotypes. Summed frequency of shared TCR beta families picked out CMV carriers who also had the relevant HLA.

CDR1 and CDR2 from the germline V gene are ENHRY and SYGVKD. Trimming took off 3 bases at V and 5 bases at J, with 15 bases between the two ends. The CDR3 runs to 15 residues. Details on this clonotype: Its antigen is unknown.

MiXCR was run by TCRdb on the reads, yielding one entry per CDR3 protein. This sample yields some 940,000 distinct CDR3 sequences, of which approximately 31% are seen a single time; over 12% belongs to the top ten. The rearrangement uses TRBV10-3 and TRBJ2-3, with D possibly being TRBD1 (6 bases). This receptor was obtained from a human donor in good health (CMV status not recorded). Some clones in this sample may be carry-over from other donors' samples. The source was cultured CD8+ T cells from PBMCs, collected from culture after CMV antigen stimulation. The CDR3 nucleotides read TGTGCCATCAGTGATCAGGGGCGTAAAGGAGATACGCAGTATTTT. Its translation: CAISDQGRKGDTQYF.